The TCR beta chain described here comes from a study of T cells after yellow fever vaccination. Study-wide results and limits: High-abundance clonotypes from the bulk population could contaminate FACS-sorted repertoires. Overall, a small share of clonotypes was seen in both CD4 and CD8 compartments.

CDR3 length: 17 residues. Germline V CDR1 and CDR2: SEHNR, FQNEAQ (reference sequence). V lost 1 base and J lost 5, with 17 bases in between. Using its own MiXCR run on the 5' RACE reads, TCRdb lists one record per CDR3 protein. The table has some 70,000 distinct CDR3 sequences, about 7% seen once. This clonotype was seen at least ten times. What it recognizes is unknown. The sequence was collected from a man younger than 30 who received the YFV17D yellow fever vaccine. Material: CD8+ T cells sorted from PBMCs, obtained more than 35 days after the first yellow fever vaccination. V gene TRBV7-9 combines with J gene TRBJ1-4; D is undetermined. The CDR3 loop reads CASSLVPAVSYNEKLFF. Here the CDR3 DNA reads TGTGCCAGCAGCTTAGTTCCGGCAGTCAGTTACAATGAAAAACTGTTTTTT.